The rows below give T cell receptor beta chains drawn from one sample of a study of human T cells and chemical hapten exposure. TCRdb redid the calling of the RACE reads with MiXCR, one entry per CDR3 protein. The table has over 35,000 distinct CDR3 sequences, about 3.7% seen once. Sequencing was done on a sample of whole blood. Every receptor here comes from a human donor in good health. Some clones in this sample may be carry-over from other donors' samples. CDR3s include the opening cysteine and the closing phenylalanine or tryptophan. A D gene is named only where the DNA matches it firmly. Some rows mark clone size as missing; the rest say once, few, many or name a class of expanded clone.

>TRBD1|TRBV28|TRBJ1-5|15|many
TGTGCCAGCAGTTGCCGGGACAGGGGAACTCAGCCCCAGCATTTT
CASSCRDRGTQPQHF
>TRBD1|TRBV5-8|TRBJ1-5|17|few
TGTGCCAGCAGCTTGGTACAGACAGGGAGAAGCAATCAGCCCCAGCATTTT
CASSLVQTGRSNQPQHF
>NA|TRBV29-1|TRBJ1-1|13|few
TGCAGCGCTAAGACGACAGGTATAGCTGAAGCTTTCTTT
CSAKTTGIAEAFF
>TRBD1|TRBV6-1|TRBJ2-3|16|many
TGTGCCAGCAGTCCTGGACAGGGGGTAGGCTCAGATACGCAGTATTTT
CASSPGQGVGSDTQYF
>NA|TRBV5-1|TRBJ2-5|13|many
TGCGCCACCCGACGCGGGTCCGGGGAGACCCAGTACTTC
CATRRGSGETQYF
>TRBD2|TRBV6-5|TRBJ2-3|16|NA
TGTGCCAGCAGTCCCGGGACTAGGTATCTCCCAGATACGCAGTATTTT
CASSPGTRYLPDTQYF
>TRBD2|TRBV24-1|TRBJ2-1|15|NA
TGTGCCACCAGGTCAAGCGGGGACCCCTACAATGAGCAGTTCTTC
CATRSSGDPYNEQFF
>NA|TRBV24-1|TRBJ2-1|13|many
TGTGCCACCAGTGCCCCACCAGGCAATGAGCAGTTCTTC
CATSAPPGNEQFF
>NA|TRBV18|TRBJ2-1|17|many
TGTGCCAGCTCACCCCCCCCGGCCGACAGCTCCTACAATGAGCAGTTCTTC
CASSPPPADSSYNEQFF
>NA|TRBV27|TRBJ1-6|17|many
TGTGCCAGCAGTTTCCGCAGGGGCGGCCAATATAATTCACCCCTCCACTTT
CASSFRRGGQYNSPLHF
>TRBD1|TRBV3-1|TRBJ2-3|14|many
TGTGCCAGCAGCCGTGGGACAGGCACAGATACGCAGTATTTT
CASSRGTGTDTQYF
>NA|TRBV27|TRBJ1-6|15|many
TGTGCCAGCACCGGATCGGGACGGAATAATTCACCCCTCCACTTT
CASTGSGRNNSPLHF
>NA|TRBV12-3/TRBV12-4|TRBJ2-6|15|many
TGTGCCAGCAGGTTAGACACCTCTGGGGCCAACGTCCTGACTTTC
CASRLDTSGANVLTF
>TRBD1|TRBV7-2|TRBJ2-2|14|many
TGTGCCAGCAGCGGACAGGTTCAAACCGGGGAGCTGTTTTTT
CASSGQVQTGELFF
>NA|TRBV9|TRBJ1-1|16|many
TGTGCCAGCAGCGTAGTGGATCTGGCCTTGAACACTGAAGCTTTCTTT
CASSVVDLALNTEAFF
>NA|TRBV27|TRBJ2-7|13|NA
TGTGCCAGCAATGAGGGGGAGCCGACGAAACAGTACTTC
CASNEGEPTKQYF
>TRBD2|TRBV5-1|TRBJ2-5|16|many
TGCGCCAGCAGCTTGAGTACTAGCGGGAGTCAAGAGACCCAGTACTTC
CASSLSTSGSQETQYF
>TRBD1|TRBV4-1|TRBJ2-6|18|many
TGCGCCAGCAGCCACTTGGGACAGGGGTCCTCTGGGGCCAACGTCCTGACTTTC
CASSHLGQGSSGANVLTF
>NA|TRBV20-1|TRBJ2-3|17|many
TGCAGTGCTAGGACCCAGCTGGGAGCATGGGGCACAGATACGCAGTATTTT
CSARTQLGAWGTDTQYF
>NA|TRBV11-2|TRBJ2-3|11|many
TGTGCTCAGCGAGTGGTTGATACGCAGTATTTT
CAQRVVDTQYF
>TRBD2|TRBV4-1|TRBJ2-3|18|few
TGCGCCAGCAGCCAAGATCTGTTTAGCGGGGCTAGCACAGATACGCAGTATTTT
CASSQDLFSGASTDTQYF
>NA|TRBV19|TRBJ2-7|16|NA
TGTGCCAGTAGTATCACGTCTTTGGCGAGATCCTACGAGCAGTACTTC
CASSITSLARSYEQYF
>NA|TRBV9|TRBJ2-7|12|many
TGTGCCAGCAGCCCCGGACCCTACGAGCAGTACTTC
CASSPGPYEQYF
>NA|TRBV4-1|TRBJ1-5|16|NA
TGCGCCAGCAGCAGGCAGGGCAAGGGAGGCAATCAGCCCCAGCATTTT
CASSRQGKGGNQPQHF
>TRBD2|TRBV3-1|TRBJ2-3|18|NA
TGTGCCGGCAGCCAAGATACCCCTAGCGGGAGTTCTACAGATACGCAGTATTTT
CAGSQDTPSGSSTDTQYF
>NA|TRBV12-3/TRBV12-4|TRBJ2-4|14|few
TGTGCCAGCAGGAAACCCGATGCCGTGGACATTCAGTACTTC
CASRKPDAVDIQYF
>TRBD1|TRBV6-6|TRBJ2-2|13|few
TGTGCCAGCAGTTATGCCGGGGACAGGGCACTGTTTTTT
CASSYAGDRALFF
>NA|TRBV5-6|TRBJ1-2|16|many
TGTGCCAGCAGCTTGGACGGCGGGCGCTCTGGCTATGGCTACACCTTC
CASSLDGGRSGYGYTF
>NA|TRBV12-3/TRBV12-4|TRBJ1-1|15|few
TGTGCCAGCAGTTATACCAAACAGGGACGACCTGAAGCTTTCTTT
CASSYTKQGRPEAFF
>NA|TRBV5-4|TRBJ1-1|15|NA
TGTGCCAGCAGCTTGCCCACAGCTTTAAACACTGAAGCTTTCTTT
CASSLPTALNTEAFF
>TRBD1|TRBV5-1|TRBJ2-5|16|many
TGCGCCAGCAGCCCTGACTGGACAGGGGCTGGAGAGACCCAGTACTTC
CASSPDWTGAGETQYF
>NA|TRBV3-1|TRBJ2-1|17|many
TGTGCCAGCAGCCACCCTCTTAGCGGCAGCTCCTACAATGAGCAGTTCTTC
CASSHPLSGSSYNEQFF
>TRBD1|TRBV27|TRBJ2-5|16|many
TGTGCCAGCAGTCACCCCGGGACAGGGGGCCAAGAGACCCAGTACTTC
CASSHPGTGGQETQYF
>NA|TRBV4-1|TRBJ2-7|13|medium-sized
TGCGCCAGCAGCCAGCCCGGGCCAGTCGAGCAGTACTTC
CASSQPGPVEQYF
>NA|TRBV28|TRBJ2-5|13|many
TGTGCCAGCAGTCCCCCCCCGAGAGAGACCCAGTACTTC
CASSPPPRETQYF